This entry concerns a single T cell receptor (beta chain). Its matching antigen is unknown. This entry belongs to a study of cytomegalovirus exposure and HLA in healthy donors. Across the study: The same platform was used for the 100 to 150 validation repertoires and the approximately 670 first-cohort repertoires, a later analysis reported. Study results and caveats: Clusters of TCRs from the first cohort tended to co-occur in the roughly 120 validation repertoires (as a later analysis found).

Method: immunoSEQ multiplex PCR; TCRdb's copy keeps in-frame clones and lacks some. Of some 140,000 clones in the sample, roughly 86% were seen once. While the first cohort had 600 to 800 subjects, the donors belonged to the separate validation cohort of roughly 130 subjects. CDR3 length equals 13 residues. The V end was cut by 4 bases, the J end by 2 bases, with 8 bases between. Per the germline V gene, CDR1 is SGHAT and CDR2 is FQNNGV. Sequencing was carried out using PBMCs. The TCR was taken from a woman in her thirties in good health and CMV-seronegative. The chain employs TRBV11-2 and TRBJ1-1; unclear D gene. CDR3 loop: CASSSYRNTEAFF. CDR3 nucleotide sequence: TGTGCCAGCAGCTCCTATAGAAACACTGAAGCTTTCTTT.